These T cell receptor beta chains were read from a single sample in a study of control samples from healthy donors and cancer patients. Assay used: immunoSEQ multiplex PCR; TCRdb lists only in-frame clones, some missing. The sample shows approximately 140,000 clones, roughly nine tenths of them seen only once. Specimen: blood. These receptors all stem from a man aged 18 to 35 in good health. CDR3s include the opening cysteine and the closing phenylalanine or tryptophan. The D gene is left open where the match is weak. Part of the rows lack a size; the others show once, few, many or a class for expanded clones.

D,J,size,V,length,DNA,CDR3
TRBD1,TRBJ2-7,few,TRBV7-9,14,TGTGCCAGCAGCCGCTGGGACAGCTCCTACGAGCAGTACTTC,CASSRWDSSYEQYF
.,TRBJ2-5,.,TRBV2,11,TGTGCCAGCAGTGATTTGGAGACCCAGTACTTC,CASSDLETQYF
.,TRBJ2-1,.,TRBV7-6,19,TGTGCCAGCAGCTTAGCGTGGGACGGCGAAGCGAGCTCCTACAATGAGCAGTTCTTC,CASSLAWDGEASSYNEQFF
.,TRBJ2-5,once,TRBV30,14,TGTGCCTGGAGTCCTCTGAGCGACCAAGAGACCCAGTACTTC,CAWSPLSDQETQYF
.,TRBJ2-5,once,TRBV7-7,14,TGTGCCAGCAGCCGGACATTGTACCAAGAGACCCAGTACTTC,CASSRTLYQETQYF
TRBD1,TRBJ2-2,.,TRBV7-2,16,TGTGCCACCCACCCGGCCACAGGGGCGAACACCGGGGAGCTGTTTTTT,CATHPATGANTGELFF
.,TRBJ2-2,.,TRBV7-2,16,TGTGCCAGCAGCTTGGCGGGACTCAGGGACACCGGGGAGCTGTTTTTT,CASSLAGLRDTGELFF
.,TRBJ1-2,.,TRBV6-5,13,TGTGCCAGCAGTACCGGCAGTAACTATGGCTACACCTTC,CASSTGSNYGYTF
TRBD1,TRBJ2-3,.,TRBV7-3,15,TGTGCCAGCAGCTTATCAACAGGGGTCGCAGATACGCAGTATTTT,CASSLSTGVADTQYF
.,TRBJ1-4,once,TRBV4-1,16,TGCGCCAGCAGCCAAGGGATCGATACAGGGATGGAAAAACTGTTTTTT,CASSQGIDTGMEKLFF
.,TRBJ2-5,.,TRBV27,11,TGTGCCAGCACCCTAGGCCGGACCCAGTACTTC,CASTLGRTQYF
.,TRBJ2-7,.,TRBV3-1/TRBV3-2,15,TGTGCCAGCAGCCAAGATGGGGGCAGGTCCTACGAGCAGTACTTC,CASSQDGGRSYEQYF
.,TRBJ2-1,.,TRBV3-1/TRBV3-2,16,TGTGCCAGCAGCCAAGAGAAACTGTATCCCTACAATGAGCAGTTCTTC,CASSQEKLYPYNEQFF
TRBD1,TRBJ1-4,.,TRBV27,14,TGTGCCAGCGGGGGACAGGGGGACAGGGAAAAACTGTTTTTT,CASGGQGDREKLFF
.,TRBJ1-1,.,TRBV4-1,14,TGCGCCAGCAGAGGCAGGACTATGAACACTGAAGCTTTCTTT,CASRGRTMNTEAFF
.,TRBJ1-2,.,TRBV5-4,13,TGTGCCAGCAGCTTGGACAGGGACTATGGCTACACCTTC,CASSLDRDYGYTF
TRBD1,TRBJ1-6,.,TRBV6-6,15,TGTGCCAGCAGTTACTCAAGACAGGGGGGGTCACCCCTCCACTTT,CASSYSRQGGSPLHF
.,TRBJ2-7,.,TRBV6-2/TRBV6-3,15,TGTGCCAGCAGTTACGCCCGCAACAGCGAGTACGAGCAGTACTTC,CASSYARNSEYEQYF
.,TRBJ2-2,.,TRBV7-6,16,TGTGCCAGCAGCTTACGGGGGGCCAGGAACACCGGGGAGCTGTTTTTT,CASSLRGARNTGELFF
.,TRBJ1-5,.,TRBV2,14,TGTGCCAGCAGTTATACAGGGAACAATCAGCCCCAGCATTTT,CASSYTGNNQPQHF
.,TRBJ1-5,.,TRBV19,13,TGTGCCAGTAGTAATACAGGTCGACAGCCCCAGCATTTT,CASSNTGRQPQHF
.,TRBJ2-1,.,TRBV18,13,TGTGCCAGCTCAAACACAGAAGGCCATGAGCAGTTCTTC,CASSNTEGHEQFF
.,TRBJ1-1,.,TRBV19,14,TGTGCCAGTAAGATATGGGGCTTTGACACTGAAGCTTTCTTT,CASKIWGFDTEAFF
.,TRBJ2-1,once,TRBV12-3/TRBV12-4,12,TGTGCCAGCAGTTCTAGGGGGACCGGGCAGTTCTTC,CASSSRGTGQFF
.,TRBJ2-1,.,TRBV7-6,11,TGTGCCAGCAGCTTAGGGCGGGAACAGTTCTTC,CASSLGREQFF
TRBD2,TRBJ2-1,.,TRBV11-2,16,TGTGCCAGCAGCTTAGAGCCGAGCGGGGGGGCGGCGGAGCAGTTCTTC,CASSLEPSGGAAEQFF
.,TRBJ1-2,.,TRBV30,12,TGTGCTTGGTTTGGGGGAAACTATGGCTACACCTTC,CAWFGGNYGYTF
.,TRBJ2-7,.,TRBV6-5,13,TGTGCCAGCAGTAGAGGGGACGAATACGAGCAGTACTTC,CASSRGDEYEQYF
.,TRBJ1-3,.,TRBV9,17,TGTGCCAGCAGCGTAGAAGGGACGGGGCGCTCTGGAAACACCATATATTTT,CASSVEGTGRSGNTIYF
.,TRBJ1-3,.,TRBV5-1,15,TGCGCCAGCACGAGGGGGGCTCCATATGGAAACACCATATATTTT,CASTRGAPYGNTIYF
.,TRBJ2-5,few,TRBV25-1,12,TGTGCCAGCAGAGTCCTACAAGAGACCCAGTACTTC,CASRVLQETQYF
.,TRBJ2-5,.,TRBV10-3,13,TGTGCCATCACCGACGGCAGAGAAGAGACCCAGTACTTC,CAITDGREETQYF
TRBD2,TRBJ2-2,.,TRBV9,15,TGTGCCAGCAGCCACGGGACTAGCGGGGGCGGGGAGCTGTTTTTT,CASSHGTSGGGELFF
.,TRBJ1-1,once,TRBV9,13,TGTGCCAGCAGCCTAGGGGATAACACTGAAGCTTTCTTT,CASSLGDNTEAFF
.,TRBJ2-4,.,TRBV20-1,13,TGCAGTGCTAGTGGGCCGGGTTCGAACATTCAGTACTTC,CSASGPGSNIQYF
.,TRBJ2-3,.,TRBV2,13,TGTGCCGGGGGAGAGCGGAGGGCAGATACGCAGTATTTT,CAGGERRADTQYF
.,TRBJ2-1,few,TRBV5-6,19,TGTGCCAGCAGCTTAGGCTCGTTAAAACGACTTAAAATAAACAATGAGCAGTTCTTC,CASSLGSLKRLKINNEQFF
TRBD2,TRBJ2-1,once,TRBV10-3,15,TGTGCCATCAGTGGAGGGACGGGGGGTTTGGATGAGCAGTTCTTC,CAISGGTGGLDEQFF
TRBD2,TRBJ2-2,.,TRBV3-1/TRBV3-2,16,TGTGCCAGCAGCCAACGGGGGGTCAGTGATACCGGGGAGCTGTTTTTT,CASSQRGVSDTGELFF
.,TRBJ1-6,.,TRBV5-8,16,TGTGCCAGCAGCTTGGGACACTATGGCAATAATTCACCCCTCCACTTT,CASSLGHYGNNSPLHF
TRBD2,TRBJ2-1,once,TRBV3-1/TRBV3-2,17,TGTGCCAGCAGCCCCATGGCTAGCGGGGGGCCCTACAATGAGCAGTTCTTC,CASSPMASGGPYNEQFF
.,TRBJ2-7,.,TRBV5-4,13,TGTGCCAGCAGCTCACAGGGTGGCTACGAGCAGTACTTC,CASSSQGGYEQYF
.,TRBJ2-2,.,TRBV9,18,TGTGCCAGCAGCGAACCCCTTTCACAGGGCAAGGGCACCGGGGAGCTGTTTTTT,CASSEPLSQGKGTGELFF
.,TRBJ2-4,.,TRBV4-1,18,TGCGCCAGCAGCCAAGAACCCCTCCCTGGGGGAAGTGGGAACATTCAGTACTTC,CASSQEPLPGGSGNIQYF
.,TRBJ1-5,.,TRBV19,17,TGTGCCAGTAGTAAAGGAGGAGGGAAGGGAGGCAATCAGCCCCAGCATTTT,CASSKGGGKGGNQPQHF
.,TRBJ1-5,.,TRBV21-1,19,TGTGCCAGCAGCAAACGTATTTCGATTTCGGGACAGGGGCATCAGCCCCAGCATTTT,CASSKRISISGQGHQPQHF
.,TRBJ1-5,.,TRBV6-1,15,TGTGCCAGCAGTGAAGACAGTGGGGTGAGGCAGCCCCAGCATTTT,CASSEDSGVRQPQHF
.,TRBJ1-2,once,TRBV30,13,TGTGCCTGGACCGCACAAACTAACTATGGCTACACCTTC,CAWTAQTNYGYTF
TRBD1,TRBJ2-7,once,TRBV11-2,14,TGTGCCAGCAGCTTACAGGGGGAACCAAACGAGCAGTACTTC,CASSLQGEPNEQYF
.,TRBJ2-5,.,TRBV11-2,15,TGTGCCAGCAGCTTACGGGCGACTGACCAAGAGACCCAGTACTTC,CASSLRATDQETQYF
.,TRBJ1-5,many,TRBV19,16,TGTGCCAGTAGTATTAAAGGGTTTTTTAGCAATCAGCCCCAGCATTTT,CASSIKGFFSNQPQHF
.,TRBJ2-5,once,TRBV14,15,TGTGCCAGCAGCCTAAATGGGCTCAGGGAGGAGACCCAGTACTTC,CASSLNGLREETQYF
.,TRBJ2-2,.,TRBV9,16,TGTGCCAGCAGCGCACTCCTGGCAGGGAACACCGGGGAGCTGTTTTTT,CASSALLAGNTGELFF
.,TRBJ2-1,.,TRBV11-2,13,TGTGCCAGCAGTCTGGACAGTAACAATGAGCAGTTCTTC,CASSLDSNNEQFF
.,TRBJ1-2,.,TRBV30,12,TGTGCCCGCGCACAGGGAGAATATGGCTACACCTTC,CARAQGEYGYTF
.,TRBJ2-5,.,TRBV11-2,14,TGTGCCAGCAGCTTAGCGGCGGGGCAAGAGACCCAGTACTTC,CASSLAAGQETQYF
.,TRBJ1-5,.,TRBV19,14,TGTGCCAGTAGTATATTTTCGGCGAGGCAGCCCCAGCATTTT,CASSIFSARQPQHF
.,TRBJ1-1,.,TRBV9,14,TGTGCCAGCAGCGTGGACGGAGGGTGGACTGAAGCTTTCTTT,CASSVDGGWTEAFF
TRBD1,TRBJ2-1,.,TRBV6-4,15,TGTGCCAGCAGTGAGGGACAGGCCAAGGGGAATGAGCAGTTCTTC,CASSEGQAKGNEQFF
.,TRBJ1-2,.,TRBV7-3,12,TGTGCCAGCAGCTTAACAGGAGGTGACTACACCTTC,CASSLTGGDYTF